These 16 T cell receptor beta chains were sequenced from one sample in a study of blood T cell repertoires in COVID-19. Measured with immunoSEQ multiplex PCR; TCRdb has only the in-frame clones, and not every one. The repertoire holds over 200,000 clones, approximately 80% seen once, with approximately 15% in the top ten. Sample: PBMCs or T cells enriched from blood (not recorded which). The receptors here all came from a man aged 35-49 years who had recovered from COVID-19.

Comment on this clone: The junction departs from germline at one end; a sequencing error may be responsible. The rearrangement joins TRBV5-8 to TRBJ2-1; a weak D match, TRBD1 (5 bases). CDR3 length: 16 residues. The V gene's germline CDR1 is SGHTS and CDR2 YDEGEE. The CDR3 loop is CASSRSPGRFYNEQLF. The CDR3 region has the DNA TGTGCCAGCAGCCGCTCTCCAGGGCGCTTCTACAATGAGCAGCTCTTC.

The sample holds a few counts of this clone. The gene calls are TRBV12-3 or TRBV12-4 and TRBJ1-6; 7 nucleotides line up with TRBD1. V shed 4 bases and J 7 bases; nucleotides not matched to a gene: 1. This CDR3 comprises 13 residues. CDR3 sequence (DNA): TGTGCCAGCAGTTCGACAGGGAATTCACCCCTCCACTTT. The encoded protein is CASSSTGNSPLHF.

The chain uses TRBV25-1 and TRBJ1-1, with 7 positions matching TRBD1. The CDR3 is made up of 13 amino acids. Unmatched junction bases numbered 2, after V lost 5 bases and J lost 2 bases. Germline-derived CDR1 and CDR2 are MGHDK and SYGVNS. CDR3 residues: CASSRQGNTEAFF. The CDR3 nucleotides are TGTGCCAGCAGTAGACAGGGTAACACTGAAGCTTTCTTT.

The V gene is TRBV9, the J gene TRBJ1-1; TRBD1 might be the D (6 bases). Germline CDR1 SGDLS, CDR2 YYNGEE. V was shortened by 0 bases and J by 4 bases, with 10 bases between the two germline ends. The CDR3 is made up of 14 amino acids. CDR3 amino acids: CASSVATGSTEAFF. The CDR3 DNA follows: TGTGCCAGCAGCGTAGCTACAGGGAGCACTGAAGCTTTCTTT.

This clone came up once. This rearrangement joins TRBV19 to TRBJ1-1; TRBD1 matches at 9 bases. The CDR3 consists of 15 residues. From germline, CDR1 is LNHDA and CDR2 SQIVND (reference sequence). The V gene end was trimmed by 1 base and the J gene end by 1 base; junction bases not matched to a gene: 1. The CDR3 reads CASSIGGQGNTEAFF. DNA of the CDR3: TGTGCCAGTAGTATAGGGGGACAGGGGAACACTGAAGCTTTCTTT. The variable domain in full, with the rest retrieved from reference TRBV19 and TRBJ1-1, is DGGITQSPKYLFRKEGQNVTLSCEQNLNHDAMYWYRQDPGQGLRLIYYSQIVNDFQKGDIAEGYSVSREKKESFPLTVTSAQKNPTAFYLCASSIGGQGNTEAFFGQGTRLTVV.

The chain carries TRBV7-8 and TRBJ1-5; 7 bases fit TRBD1. J gave up 1 base and V 7 bases, and 7 bases lay outside the gene matches. Germline CDR1 reads SGHVS; CDR2 reads FQNEAQ. The CDR3 has 15 residues. The chain's CDR3 is CASTRGESSNQPQHF. The CDR3 DNA reads TGTGCCAGCACCAGGGGGGAATCGAGCAATCAGCCCCAGCATTTT.

The V gene is TRBV7-2, the J gene TRBJ2-1; D is perhaps TRBD2 (5 bases). The CDR3 consists of 12 residues. Between the trimmed V and J ends, which lost 1 base and 10 bases, there was a span of 8 bases. Germline V gene data show CDR1 as SGHTA and CDR2 as FQGNSA. CDR3 nucleotides: TGTGCCAGCAGCTTAGTTAGCGTGGAGCAGTTCTTC. Its protein is CASSLVSVEQFF.

The CDR3 region is CASSENRSNQPQHF. The CDR3 DNA reads TGTGCCAGCAGTGAAAACAGATCAAATCAGCCCCAGCATTTT. This rearrangement joins TRBV6-1 to TRBJ1-5, with no clear D. Germline V CDR1 and CDR2: MNHNS, SASEGT. The ends were cut back, 2 bases at V and 4 bases at J, with 9 bases in the middle. This CDR3 is built from 14 residues.

The chain joins TRBV9 to TRBJ1-3, with 8 bases matching TRBD1. V trimming: 4 bases; J trimming: 8 bases; junction bases outside the gene matches: 5. This CDR3 has 13 amino acids. Germline lookup yields CDR1 SGDLS and CDR2 YYNGEE. The CDR3: CASSLDRGHTIYF. CDR3 coding DNA: TGTGCCAGCAGCTTAGACAGGGGACACACCATATATTTT.

This rearrangement joins TRBV5-1 to TRBJ2-2, with 8 bases fitting TRBD2. Germline values: CDR1 SGHRS, CDR2 YFSETQ. The V segment lost 2 bases and the J segment 4 bases; nucleotides outside the gene matches: 4. CDR3 size: 15 residues. The chain's CDR3 is CASSFSGTGTGELFF. The CDR3 DNA sequence: TGCGCCAGCAGCTTTAGCGGGACGGGCACCGGGGAGCTGTTTTTT.

In this sample, this clone turned up once. The chain uses TRBV5-1 and TRBJ1-2; the D is unclear. V lost 0 bases and J 3 bases, leaving 6 bases between the germline ends. The CDR3 length is 13 residues. Germline assignment: CDR1 SGHRS and CDR2 YFSETQ. As DNA, the CDR3 is TGCGCCAGCAGCTTGGCGGTATACTATGGCTACACCTTC. As protein: CASSLAVYYGYTF.

This clone appeared a single time. The gene calls are TRBV19 and TRBJ1-5, with TRBD1 matching 7 bases. Germline CDR1 is LNHDA and CDR2 is SQIVND (reference sequence). The CDR3 is made up of 12 amino acids. V lost 6 bases to trimming and J lost 5 bases; unmatched junction nucleotides: 1. The CDR3 sequence: CASRRGHQPQHF. CDR3 nucleotides: TGTGCCAGTAGAAGGGGGCATCAGCCCCAGCATTTT.

The gene calls are TRBV25-1 and TRBJ2-7, with D possibly matching TRBD1 (5 bases). The CDR3 loop spans 13 amino acids. Per the germline V gene, CDR1 is MGHDK and CDR2 is SYGVNS. V dropped 7 bases and J dropped 0 bases, with 10 bases sitting between them. The CDR3 region has the DNA TGTGCCAGCAAGGCGGACACCTCCTACGAGCAGTACTTC. This translates into CASKADTSYEQYF.

This chain uses TRBV24-1 with TRBJ1-3; weak D call: TRBD1 (5 bases). The V gene lost 3 bases and the J gene lost 8 bases, with 13 bases spanning the gap. The germline CDR1 and CDR2 sequences are KGHDR and SFDVKD. The CDR3 loop spans 14 amino acids. The CDR3 protein is CATSDGRVGYTIYF. In nucleotides, the CDR3 is TGTGCCACCAGTGATGGCAGGGTCGGGTACACCATATATTTT.

The CDR3 sequence is CVRSPSSTGELFF. The CDR3 DNA follows: TGTGTCAGAAGCCCCTCGAGCACCGGGGAGCTGTTTTTT. This sequence joins TRBV7-5 and TRBJ2-2; the D call of TRBD2 is as the table states it, not checked on the DNA. TRBV7-5 is noted as a pseudogene. The CDR3 covers 13 residues.

V and J are TRBV5-1 and TRBJ1-2; TRBD1 matches at 10 bases. V trimming: 3 bases; J trimming: 4 bases; junction bases outside the gene matches: 9. Germline lookup yields CDR1 SGHRS and CDR2 YFSETQ. This CDR3 is built from 16 residues. DNA for the CDR3: TGCGCCAGCAGCTCCGGGCTTGGACAGGGGGTCTATGGCTACACCTTC. Translating it yields CASSSGLGQGVYGYTF.